The 9 T cell receptor beta chains below come from one sample, sequenced in a study of CDR3 diversity in severe acne. TCRdb re-analysed the PCR reads in MiXCR, keeping a single row per CDR3 protein. The sample contains 85,000 to 120,000 distinct CDR3 sequences, roughly half of which appear only once. The sequenced sample was blood. These receptor sequences come from a male donor with acne.

About this clonotype: Just one base apart from a much larger clone, this may be a read error. The chain employs TRBV7-9 and TRBJ1-6; 8 bases align to TRBD1. The CDR3 extends over 16 amino acids. Germline values: CDR1 SEHNR, CDR2 FQNEAQ (reference sequence). CDR3 region: CVSSLSPGTGGMALHF. The CDR3 bases are TGTGTCAGCAGCTTGTCCCCGGGCACAGGGGGTATGGCCCTCCACTTT.

In its sample, this clonotype was seen many times. The chain carries TRBV7-9 and TRBJ1-1; tentatively, D is TRBD1 (5 bases). V was shortened by 8 bases and J by 4 bases, with 17 bases between the two germline ends. The CDR3 sequence is 14 residues long. Looked up from germline, CDR1 is SEHNR and CDR2 is FQNEAQ (reference sequence). The CDR3 here is CASVRDSGGTEAFF. The DNA of the CDR3 is TGTGCCAGCGTCCGGGATTCGGGGGGCACTGAAGCTTTCTTT.

Comment on this clonotype: A junction end diverges from the germline sequence, so it may reflect a read error. The J gene is TRBJ1-1, the V gene TRBV10-3; D ambiguous. CDR3 length: 13 residues. Germline lookup yields CDR1 ENHRY and CDR2 SYGVKD. This chain's CDR3 is CASSWEKNTEAFF. The CDR3, as DNA: TGTGCCAGCAGTTGGGAGAAGAACACTGAAGCTTTCTTT.

Here the CDR3 reads CASSPTGATEAFF. The CDR3 DNA sequence: TGTGCCAGCAGCCCGACAGGGGCCACTGAAGCTTTCTTT. This chain links TRBV7-2 with TRBJ2-5, with 8 positions matching TRBD1. The J call may not be correct, given that the DNA end is closer to TRBJ1-1. In germline, CDR1 is SGHTA, CDR2 FQGNSA. This CDR3 spans 13 amino acids.

Many counts were recorded for this clonotype. The V and J genes are TRBV7-9 and TRBJ2-7; maybe TRBD1 (6 bases). CDR1 is SEHNR and CDR2 is FQNEAQ in the germline V gene (reference sequence). Between the trimmed V and J ends, which lost 4 bases and 2 bases, there was a span of 18 bases. The CDR3 spans 16 residues. The CDR3 loop reads CASSSLHNRATYEQYF. The CDR3 DNA follows: TGTGCCAGCAGCTCCCTACACAACAGGGCCACCTACGAGCAGTACTTC.

The chain employs TRBV11-1 and TRBJ1-2, with D possibly being TRBD1 (6 bases). The CDR3 sequence is 13 residues long. Germline V lookup: CDR1 SGHAT, CDR2 FQDESV (reference sequence). V gave up 5 bases and J gave up 3 bases, with 10 bases separating them. The CDR3 nucleotides are TGTGCCAGCAGCGCACCAGGGGACTATGGCTACACCTTC. The encoded protein is CASSAPGDYGYTF.

The V call is TRBV5-1, the J call TRBJ2-5, with no clear D. V lost 3 bases and J lost 2, with 8 bases in between. Germline V gives CDR1 SGHRS, CDR2 YFSETQ. CDR3 length equals 13 residues. CDR3 sequence: CASSSNGQETQYF. CDR3 nucleotides: TGCGCCAGCAGCTCAAATGGACAAGAGACCCAGTACTTC.

This clonotype was counted only a few times. CDR3 region: CASKEGIDTEAFF. CDR3 sequence (DNA): TGCGCCAGCAAGGAGGGTATAGACACTGAAGCTTTCTTT. This chain joins TRBV10-1 and TRBJ1-1; D gene ambiguous. Trimming removed 7 bases at V and 3 bases at J, with 12 bases between. The CDR3 sequence is 13 residues long. Germline V gives CDR1 WNHNN, CDR2 SYGVQD (reference sequence).

This clonotype was seen only once. This chain joins TRBV5-6 and TRBJ1-2; TRBD1 matches 10 bases. The CDR3 consists of 16 residues. The trim removed 3 bases at V and 6 bases at J, leaving 11 bases unmatched. Germline V gives CDR1 SGHDT, CDR2 YYEEEE. CDR3 DNA sequence: TGTGCCAGCAGCTGGGGGGACAGGGGTCCCCTCGATGGCTACACCTTC. Amino acid sequence: CASSWGDRGPLDGYTF.